Detailed here is one TCR beta chain. The data stem from a study of T cell changes during pregnancy in multiple sclerosis. The length of the CDR3 is 16 residues. The V segment lost 2 bases and the J segment 4 bases; nucleotides outside the gene matches: 9. CDR1 and CDR2 (germline): KGHSH, LQKENI. The data were produced by immunoSEQ multiplex PCR, yet TCRdb's version contains in-frame clones alone and is incomplete. The data contain under 45,000 clones, 80% to 90% of them singletons. The source material was CD4+ T cells from peripheral blood mononuclear cells, sampled in the first trimester of pregnancy. This clonotype was sampled from a female donor with multiple sclerosis, enrolled in a pregnancy study. The chain combines TRBV18 with TRBJ2-7; TRBD1 agrees at 9 bases. The CDR3 reads CASSPIEQGASYEQYF. The CDR3 bases are TGTGCCAGCTCACCAATAGAACAGGGGGCATCATACGAGCAGTACTTC.